One and the same sample provided the 17 T cell receptor beta chains below, sequenced in a study of blood T cell repertoires in COVID-19. TCRdb's copy holds only in-frame clones and misses some; the assay was immunoSEQ multiplex PCR. The sample has 120,000 or so clones, 88% seen once; the top ten hold 0.88%. The sequenced sample consisted of peripheral blood. These TCRs come from a woman between 50 and 59 years old with active or convalescent COVID-19.

The rearrangement uses TRBV5-5 and TRBJ2-7; 7 nucleotides line up with TRBD2. The CDR3 contains 14 residues. CDR1 and CDR2 (germline): SGHKS, YYEKEE (reference sequence). J gave up 2 bases and V 3 bases, and 5 bases lay outside the gene matches. Here the CDR3 reads CASSYIAGPYEQYF. DNA of the CDR3: TGTGCCAGCAGCTATATAGCGGGTCCCTACGAGCAGTACTTC.

This rearrangement joins TRBV12-2 to TRBJ1-3. TRBV12-2 is described as a pseudogene. This CDR3 is built from 14 residues. CDR3 residues: CASRSSGSGNTIYF. DNA of the CDR3: TGTGCAAGTCGGTCGAGTGGCTCTGGAAACACCATATATTTT.

The genes are TRBV6-4 and TRBJ2-2; D remains unclear. Germline CDR1 reads MRHNA; CDR2 reads SNTAGT. The CDR3 length is 14 residues. V was trimmed by 0 bases and J by 5 bases, leaving 7 bases between them. CDR3 bases: TGTGCCAGCAGTGACTCGATAGAAACCGGGGAGCTGTTTTTT. Encoded protein: CASSDSIETGELFF.

The chain joins TRBV7-6 to TRBJ2-7; 14 positions agree with TRBD2. The germline V gene encodes CDR1 SGHVS and CDR2 FNYEAQ. The CDR3 is 16 amino acids. With 5 bases clipped from V and 3 bases from J, the junction kept 6 bases outside the gene matches. The CDR3 bases are TGTGCCAGCAGCCAGGGGACTAGCGGGAGAAGCTACGAGCAGTACTTC. It encodes CASSQGTSGRSYEQYF.

The chain carries TRBV28 and TRBJ1-2; the match to TRBD1 covers 8 bases. Germline-derived CDR1 and CDR2 are MDHEN and SYDVKM. Losses at the gene ends were 4 bases for V and 10 bases for J; bases not matched to a gene: 2. This CDR3 region has 11 residues. The CDR3 DNA reads as TGTGCCAGCAGTTGGACAGGGTTCTACACCTTC. Protein sequence: CASSWTGFYTF.

The chain couples TRBV5-4 to TRBJ1-3; no clear D gene. This CDR3 comprises 15 residues. V lost 2 bases and J 0 bases, leaving 9 bases between the germline ends. In germline, CDR1 is SGHNT, CDR2 YYREEE (reference sequence). The CDR3 sequence: CASSFAGYSGNTIYF. The CDR3 nucleotides read TGTGCCAGCAGCTTTGCCGGTTACTCTGGAAACACCATATATTTT. Variable domain in full (rest from reference TRBV5-4 and TRBJ1-3): ETGVTQSPTHLIKTRGQQVTLRCSSQSGHNTVSWYQQALGQGPQFIFQYYREEENGRGNFPPRFSGLQFPNYSSELNVNALELDDSALYLCASSFAGYSGNTIYFGEGSWLTVV.

The chain joins TRBV6-2 or TRBV6-3 to TRBJ2-1; tentatively, D is TRBD1 (6 bases). Germline V CDR1 and CDR2: MNHEY, SVGEGT. The CDR3 loop spans 18 amino acids. With 3 bases removed from V and 2 bases from J, the gap between germline ends came to 20 bases. As DNA, the CDR3 is TGTGCCAGCAGTTATATCCGGGAAGGGAAGGGGGCCTACAATGAGCAGTTCTTC. Protein sequence: CASSYIREGKGAYNEQFF.

CDR3 in amino acids: CASSQGGGYTF. CDR3 DNA: TGTGCCAGCAGCCAGGGGGGAGGCTACACCTTC. The chain carries TRBV3-1 (or the pseudogene TRBV3-2) and TRBJ1-2; possible D gene TRBD1, 5 bases. This CDR3 is built from 11 residues. Trimming stripped 3 bases from V and 8 bases from J, with 7 bases between. Germline values: CDR1 LGHDT, CDR2 YNNKEL (reference sequence).

This clone appeared a few times. CDR3 sequence reads: CASSLQGGNEKLFF. CDR3 DNA: TGTGCCAGCAGTTTACAGGGGGGTAATGAAAAACTGTTTTTT. The chain combines TRBV3-1 (or the pseudogene TRBV3-2) with TRBJ1-4; 8 bases map to TRBD1. Looked up from germline, CDR1 is LGHDT and CDR2 is YNNKEL (reference sequence). The CDR3 length is 14 residues. V lost 6 bases, J lost 4 bases, and 4 bases stayed unmatched.

This clone was counted a single time. This rearrangement joins TRBV2 to TRBJ1-4; 9 bases are shared with TRBD1. V shed 4 bases, J shed 8 bases, and the junction held 5 bases outside the gene matches. The CDR3 loop spans 14 amino acids. CDR1 is SNHLY, CDR2 FYNNEI, per germline. Here the CDR3 DNA reads TGTGCCAGCAGTGTCGTACAGGGGGCGGAAAAACTGTTTTTT. Protein sequence: CASSVVQGAEKLFF.

Here the CDR3 DNA reads TGTGCCATCAGCCGGACTAGCGGGGCCTACGAGCAGTACTTC. Protein: CAISRTSGAYEQYF. The genes are TRBV10-3 and TRBJ2-7; TRBD2 aligns across 12 bases. The CDR3 is 14 residues long. Germline lookup yields CDR1 ENHRY and CDR2 SYGVKD. The J segment lost 2 bases and the V segment lost 6 bases, leaving 2 bases of the junction unmatched.

The V and J genes are TRBV4-1 and TRBJ1-1; 8 bases are a match to TRBD1. V was pared by 2 bases and J by 0 bases, with 2 bases of the junction left unmatched. This CDR3 contains 15 residues. The germline V gene has CDR1 MGHRA and CDR2 YSYEKL. CDR3 region: CASSQLDRVNTEAFF. Here the CDR3 DNA reads TGCGCCAGCAGCCAACTGGACAGGGTGAACACTGAAGCTTTCTTT.

This rearrangement joins TRBV28 to TRBJ1-6; D gene uncertain. Looked up from germline, CDR1 is MDHEN and CDR2 is SYDVKM. The germline V and J ends were trimmed by 5 bases and 2 bases, with 13 bases remaining between them. CDR3 size: 16 residues. The CDR3 nucleotides are TGTGCCAGCAGTCACCGATCCGGGACCTATAATTCACCCCTCCACTTT. This codes for CASSHRSGTYNSPLHF.

V usage is TRBV6-1 and J usage is TRBJ1-5, with 8 bases aligning to TRBD1. V shed 4 bases, J shed 6 bases, and the junction held 14 bases outside the gene matches. There are 17 residues in the CDR3. Germline V CDR1 and CDR2: MNHNS, SASEGT. The CDR3 region is CASSAGQGLRTGQPQHF. CDR3 DNA: TGTGCCAGCAGTGCCGGACAGGGCCTAAGGACGGGTCAGCCCCAGCATTTT.

The rearrangement joins TRBV3-1 (or the pseudogene TRBV3-2) to TRBJ2-2; TRBD2 matches 16 bases. The ends lost 4 bases at V and 9 bases at J; junction bases unmatched: 17. CDR3 length: 20 amino acids. Germline CDR1 and CDR2: LGHDT and YNNKEL (reference sequence). DNA of the CDR3: TGTGCCAGCAGCCTTAGGGGGGGTGCAGGGACTAGCGGGAGGGCCAGGGAGCTGTTTTTT. Protein: CASSLRGGAGTSGRARELFF.

The rearrangement links TRBV7-2 to TRBJ1-5; 7 positions match TRBD1. The germline gives CDR1 SGHTA, CDR2 FQGNSA. The junction had 12 bases not matched to a gene; V was cut back by 0 bases and J by 7 bases. The CDR3 is made up of 17 amino acids. This CDR3 reads CASSLAGRSIQGQPQHF. The CDR3 DNA reads as TGTGCCAGCAGCTTAGCGGGGCGTTCGATACAGGGGCAGCCCCAGCATTTT. The whole variable domain, remainder taken from reference TRBV7-2 and TRBJ1-5, is GAGVSQSPSNKVTEKGKDVELRCDPISGHTALYWYRQSLGQGLEFLIYFQGNSAPDKSGLPSDRFSAERTGGSVSTLTIQRTQQEDSAVYLCASSLAGRSIQGQPQHFGDGTRLSIL.

The V call is TRBV7-3, the J call TRBJ1-1; TRBD1 aligns across 7 bases. V was pared by 2 bases and J by 6 bases, with 6 bases of the junction left unmatched. Germline-derived CDR1 and CDR2 are SGHTA and FQGTGA. The CDR3 has 14 residues. CDR3: CASSLSGTDPEAFF. CDR3 in DNA: TGTGCCAGCAGCTTATCCGGGACAGATCCTGAAGCTTTCTTT.